This T cell receptor beta chain was retrieved from a study of blood T cell repertoires in COVID-19. Looking at the study overall: COVID-19 samples, acute and convalescent, were from the United States, Italy and Spain. PBMCs, B-cell-depleted T cells, or T cells provided the cDNA or gDNA that made up the material.

In the authors' workflow: Nucleated cell number was recorded as an estimate derived from reference gene primer amplification. Libraries were prepared by immunoSEQ multiplex PCR; TCRdb keeps only in-frame clonotypes and omits some of them. The D gene and trimming were derived from the DNA, and the V and J assignments and clone size from that table. The table records 250,000 to 350,000 clones, about 91% of them present only once. V shed 4 bases and J shed 7 bases, with 11 bases lying between them. The CDR3 has 13 amino acids. The germline CDR1 and CDR2 sequences are LNHDA and SQIVND (reference sequence).

J is TRBJ2-1 and V is TRBV19; perhaps TRBD1 as D (6 bases). This clonotype was sampled from a woman younger than 45 who had recovered from COVID-19. Sequencing used peripheral blood. Here the CDR3 reads CASSSRGRNEQFF. DNA for the CDR3: TGTGCCAGTAGTAGCAGGGGTCGGAATGAGCAGTTCTTC.